Below are 14 T cell receptor beta chains sequenced from a single sample in a study of CD8 T cells in ankylosing spondylitis. TCRdb independently ran MiXCR on the 5' RACE reads; one entry per CDR3 protein. The table records roughly 68,000 distinct CDR3 sequences, about 6.2% of them present only once. The sequenced sample was synovial fluid, either unsorted or a sorted T cell fraction (not recorded which). These receptors all stem from a male donor with ankylosing spondylitis.

This clonotype showed up many times. The chain couples TRBV27 to TRBJ1-4, with D hard to call. Trimming shortened V by 8 bases and J by 0 bases, and 13 bases separated the two germline ends. Germline-derived CDR1 and CDR2 are MNHEY and SMNVEV (reference sequence). This CDR3 has 15 residues. The CDR3 coding sequence is TGTGCCAGCCTCAGCTTGAGTGCAACTAATGAAAAACTGTTTTTT. As protein: CASLSLSATNEKLFF. The full variable domain, with the rest looked up from reference TRBV27 and TRBJ1-4, is EAQVTQNPRYLITVTGKKLTVTCSQNMNHEYMSWYRQDPGLGLRQIYYSMNVEVTDKGDVPEGYKVSRKEKRNFPLILESPSPNQTSLYFCASLSLSATNEKLFFGSGTQLSVL.

In its sample, this clonotype was seen many times. The J gene is TRBJ2-1, the V gene TRBV20-1, with 11 bases identical to TRBD1. This CDR3 is built from 12 residues. V was clipped by 5 bases and J by 7 bases; unmatched bases: 1. Per the germline V gene, CDR1 is DFQATT and CDR2 is SNEGSKA (reference sequence). The CDR3 bases are TGCAGTGCTGGGACAGGGGGAAATGAGCAGTTCTTC. This translates into CSAGTGGNEQFF.

The table lists this clonotype with many counts. This chain connects TRBV5-4 to TRBJ2-5, with TRBD2 matching over 9 bases. V shed 0 bases, J shed 5 bases, and the junction held 8 bases outside the gene matches. Germline V CDR1 and CDR2: SGHNT, YYREEE (reference sequence). The CDR3 contains 16 residues. The CDR3 is CASSLVVAGVGETQYF. The CDR3 DNA sequence: TGTGCCAGCAGCTTGGTTGTAGCGGGAGTAGGGGAGACCCAGTACTTC.

This clonotype was picked up many times. The chain has TRBV2 and TRBJ2-7; D is uncertain. V gave up 6 bases and J gave up 2 bases, with 11 bases separating them. The V gene's germline CDR1 is SNHLY and CDR2 FYNNEI. The CDR3 is 13 residues long. The CDR3 region is CASRLIPPYEQYF. The DNA of the CDR3 is TGTGCCAGCAGACTAATACCCCCCTACGAGCAGTACTTC.

This clonotype has ten or more counts. The chain joins TRBV3-1 to TRBJ1-1, with 7 bases identical to TRBD1. With V trimmed by 4 bases and J by 6 bases, 8 bases remained unmatched. Germline-derived CDR1 and CDR2 are LGHDT and YNNKEL (reference sequence). This CDR3 has 14 residues. The CDR3: CASSPSTGDAEAFF. CDR3 nucleotides: TGTGCCAGCAGCCCTTCTACAGGGGATGCTGAAGCTTTCTTT.

Ten or more counts support this clonotype. The chain has TRBV11-3 and TRBJ1-1; 8 nucleotides align to TRBD1. Per the germline V gene, CDR1 is SGHNT and CDR2 is YENEEA. V gave up 5 bases and J gave up 4 bases; unmatched junction bases: 9. This CDR3 has 15 amino acids. CDR3 in amino acids: CASSPVTGGSTEAFF. The DNA for the CDR3 is TGTGCCAGCAGCCCAGTTACAGGGGGTAGCACTGAAGCTTTCTTT.

This clonotype was detected only a few times. The chain has TRBV12-3 or TRBV12-4 and TRBJ1-1; D gene uncertain. The CDR3 has 13 amino acids. Between the trimmed V and J ends, which lost 0 bases and 6 bases, there was a span of 8 bases. DNA of the CDR3: TGTGCCAGCAGTTTAGCGCTCCGTGCTGAAGCTTTCTTT. Amino acid sequence: CASSLALRAEAFF.

This clonotype was seen repeatedly, ten times or more. V and J are TRBV4-3 and TRBJ2-1; 10 positions match TRBD2. CDR3 length: 17 amino acids. CDR1 and CDR2 (germline): LGHNA, YSLEER. V lost 0 bases to trimming and J lost 5 bases; unmatched junction nucleotides: 7. CDR3 bases: TGCGCCAGCAGCCAAGATTGGGCTAGCGGGGGTAACAATGAGCAGTTCTTC. It is translated as CASSQDWASGGNNEQFF.

This clonotype has a count of ten or more. CDR3 sequence (DNA): TGCAGTGCTTCTCCAAACTATGGCTACACCTTC. It specifies CSASPNYGYTF. This chain connects TRBV20-1 to TRBJ1-2, with D uncertain. Trimming stripped 5 bases from V and 2 bases from J, with 6 bases between. This CDR3 region has 11 residues. Germline assignment: CDR1 DFQATT and CDR2 SNEGSKA (reference sequence).

The sample holds many counts of this clonotype. This sequence joins TRBV29-1 and TRBJ1-1, with TRBD1 matching 11 bases. This CDR3 region has 13 residues. Germline lookup yields CDR1 SQVTM and CDR2 ANQGSEA. Unmatched junction bases numbered 4, after V lost 6 bases and J lost 4 bases. The CDR3 is CSVDRGQSTEAFF. CDR3 DNA sequence: TGCAGCGTGGACAGGGGGCAGAGCACTGAAGCTTTCTTT.

This clonotype was seen at least ten times. The chain has TRBV15 and TRBJ1-2; unclear D gene. Germline V gene lookup returns CDR1 LNHNV and CDR2 YYDKDF (reference sequence). The CDR3 has 12 amino acids. Trimming cost V 0 bases and J 7 bases, with 6 bases left between them. The CDR3, as DNA: TGTGCCACCAGCAGAGACGAGGGTGGCTACACCTTC. Translation gives CATSRDEGGYTF.

This clonotype occurred many times. CDR3 sequence (DNA): TGTGGCACTGGAGAAGGAAGGGCCTACGAGCAGTACTTC. Its translation: CGTGEGRAYEQYF. This chain links TRBV6-2 or TRBV6-3 with TRBJ2-7; D is ambiguous. Looked up from germline, CDR1 is MNHEY and CDR2 is SVGEGT. This CDR3 comprises 13 residues.

This clonotype was counted many times. The chain's CDR3 is CASSSQGRTEAFF. Here the CDR3 DNA reads TGTGCCAGCAGTTCCCAGGGTCGCACTGAAGCTTTCTTT. The chain carries TRBV27 and TRBJ1-1, with D perhaps TRBD1 (5 bases). CDR3 length: 13 amino acids. The V end was cut by 4 bases, the J end by 4 bases, with 10 bases between. Germline loops: CDR1 MNHEY, CDR2 SMNVEV (reference sequence).

In this sample, this clonotype turned up many times. This chain links TRBV7-8 with TRBJ2-7; D may correspond to TRBD1 or TRBD2 (5 bases each). Germline V gene lookup returns CDR1 SGHVS and CDR2 FQNEAQ. The CDR3 contains 14 residues. Trimming removed 5 bases from V and 2 bases from J, with 13 bases in between. CDR3 in DNA: TGTGCCAGCAGCACTAGGACACGGACCTACGAGCAGTACTTC. This encodes CASSTRTRTYEQYF.